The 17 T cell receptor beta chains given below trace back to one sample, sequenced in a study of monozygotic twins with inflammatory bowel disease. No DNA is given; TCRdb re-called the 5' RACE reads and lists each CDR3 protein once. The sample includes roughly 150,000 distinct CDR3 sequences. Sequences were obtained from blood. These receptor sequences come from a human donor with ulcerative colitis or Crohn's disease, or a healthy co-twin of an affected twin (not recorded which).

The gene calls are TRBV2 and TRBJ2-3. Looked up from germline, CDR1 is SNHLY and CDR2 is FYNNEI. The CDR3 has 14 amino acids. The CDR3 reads CASSGGLPTDTQYF.

CDR3 sequence reads: CASSTRLTSGIYNEQFF. The chain uses TRBV19 and TRBJ2-1; TCRdb proposes TRBD2, but this gene call is untestable without DNA. The CDR3 has 17 residues. The germline CDR1 and CDR2 sequences are LNHDA and SQIVND (reference sequence).

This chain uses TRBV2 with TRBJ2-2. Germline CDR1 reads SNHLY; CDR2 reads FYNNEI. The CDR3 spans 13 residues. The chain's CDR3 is CASSDHGDGELFF.

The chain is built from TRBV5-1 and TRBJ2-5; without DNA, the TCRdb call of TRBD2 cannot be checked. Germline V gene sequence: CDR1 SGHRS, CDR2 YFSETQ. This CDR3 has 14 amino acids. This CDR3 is CASSLEAGGETQYF.

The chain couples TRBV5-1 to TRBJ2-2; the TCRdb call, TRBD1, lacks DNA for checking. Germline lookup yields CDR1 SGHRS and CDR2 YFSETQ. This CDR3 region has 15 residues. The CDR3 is CASGGDILNTGELFF.

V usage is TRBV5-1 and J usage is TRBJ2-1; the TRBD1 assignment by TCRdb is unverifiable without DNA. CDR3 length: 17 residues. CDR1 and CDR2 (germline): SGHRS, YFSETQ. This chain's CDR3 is CASSFAGTGGNYNEQFF.

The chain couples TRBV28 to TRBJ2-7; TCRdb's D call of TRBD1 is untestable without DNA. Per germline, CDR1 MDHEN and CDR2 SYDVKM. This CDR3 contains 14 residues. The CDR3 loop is CASRQGGVPYQQYF.

The CDR3 protein is CAGSKGDYGYTF. The V call is TRBV7-2, the J call TRBJ1-2; the D call from TCRdb, TRBD1, cannot be confirmed without DNA. The CDR3 is 12 amino acids. CDR1 and CDR2 from the germline V gene are SGHTA and FQGNSA. Using reference TRBV7-2 and TRBJ1-2 for the parts outside the CDR3, the full variable domain is GAGVSQSPSNKVTEKGKDVELRCDPISGHTALYWYRQSLGQGLEFLIYFQGNSAPDKSGLPSDRFSAERTGGSVSTLTIQRTQQEDSAVYLCAGSKGDYGYTFGSGTRLTVV.

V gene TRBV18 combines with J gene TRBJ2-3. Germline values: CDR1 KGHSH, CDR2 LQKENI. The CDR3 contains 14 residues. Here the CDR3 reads CASSPLGSADTQYF.

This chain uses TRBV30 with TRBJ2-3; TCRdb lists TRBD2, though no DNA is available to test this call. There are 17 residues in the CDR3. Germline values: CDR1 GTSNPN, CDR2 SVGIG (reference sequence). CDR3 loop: CAWSGGRLALSTDTQYF.

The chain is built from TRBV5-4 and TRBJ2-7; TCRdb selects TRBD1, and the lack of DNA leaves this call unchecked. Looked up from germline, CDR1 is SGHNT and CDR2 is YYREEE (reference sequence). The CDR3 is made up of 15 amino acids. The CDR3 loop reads CASSPGGRGSYEQYF.

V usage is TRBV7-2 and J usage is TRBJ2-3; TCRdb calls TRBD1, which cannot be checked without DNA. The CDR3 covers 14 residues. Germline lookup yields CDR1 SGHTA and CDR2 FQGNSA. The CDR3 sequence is CASSQRQGTDTQYF. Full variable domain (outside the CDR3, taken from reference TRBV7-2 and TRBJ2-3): GAGVSQSPSNKVTEKGKDVELRCDPISGHTALYWYRQSLGQGLEFLIYFQGNSAPDKSGLPSDRFSAERTGGSVSTLTIQRTQQEDSAVYLCASSQRQGTDTQYFGPGTRLTVL.

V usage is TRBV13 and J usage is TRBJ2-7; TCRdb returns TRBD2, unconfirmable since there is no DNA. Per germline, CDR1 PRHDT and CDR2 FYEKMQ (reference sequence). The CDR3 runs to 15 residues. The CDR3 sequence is CASSLGLAGGDEQYF.

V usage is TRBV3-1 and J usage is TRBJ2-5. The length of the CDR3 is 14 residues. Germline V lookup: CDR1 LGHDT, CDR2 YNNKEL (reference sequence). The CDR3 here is CASSQEGTEETQNF.

This CDR3 reads CSVSGGGQETQYF. The V call is TRBV20-1, the J call TRBJ2-5; no DNA is available, so the TRBD2 call from TCRdb remains unchecked. Germline V gene data show CDR1 as DFQATT and CDR2 as SNEGSKA (reference sequence). This CDR3 contains 13 residues.

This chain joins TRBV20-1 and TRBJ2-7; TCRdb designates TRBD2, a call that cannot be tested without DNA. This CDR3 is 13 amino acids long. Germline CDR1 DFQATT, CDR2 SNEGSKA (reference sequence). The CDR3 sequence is CSALRESSYEQYF.

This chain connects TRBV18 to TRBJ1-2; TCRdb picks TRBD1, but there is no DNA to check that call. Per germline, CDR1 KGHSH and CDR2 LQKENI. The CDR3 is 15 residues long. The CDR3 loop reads CASSPPAGGDYGYTF.